The clone carrying this T cell receptor (beta chain) appeared a single time. The target antigen is unknown. Here immunoSEQ multiplex PCR was the method, and the copy in TCRdb shows in-frame clones only, minus some. Of approximately 60,000 clones listed, about nine tenths are singletons. All patients experienced relapse after autologous stem cell transplantation, and brentuximab vedotin exposure was variable. Relapsed/refractory classical Hodgkin lymphoma patients had complete, partial or progressive responses. This sample stems from a study of PD-1 blockade in classical Hodgkin lymphoma. Study-level results: The origin of the repertoire differences remains undefined, with disease activity or prior therapy as possible causes. Baseline diversity in complete responders resembled that of newly diagnosed patients. Baseline TCR diversity was reportedly lower in newly diagnosed patients than healthy donors.

J gave up 7 bases and V 0 bases, and 12 bases lay outside the gene matches. The CDR3 runs to 17 residues. In germline, CDR1 is SGHRS, CDR2 YFSETQ. The origin of this receptor is a human donor with classical Hodgkin lymphoma. The chain combines TRBV5-1 with TRBJ1-2, with 10 positions matching TRBD1. The source was peripheral blood mononuclear cells (PBMCs), collected at baseline. The CDR3 loop reads CASSLAGSRDRGLGYTF. The CDR3 nucleotides read TGCGCCAGCAGCTTGGCCGGGTCCCGGGACAGGGGTCTTGGCTACACCTTC.